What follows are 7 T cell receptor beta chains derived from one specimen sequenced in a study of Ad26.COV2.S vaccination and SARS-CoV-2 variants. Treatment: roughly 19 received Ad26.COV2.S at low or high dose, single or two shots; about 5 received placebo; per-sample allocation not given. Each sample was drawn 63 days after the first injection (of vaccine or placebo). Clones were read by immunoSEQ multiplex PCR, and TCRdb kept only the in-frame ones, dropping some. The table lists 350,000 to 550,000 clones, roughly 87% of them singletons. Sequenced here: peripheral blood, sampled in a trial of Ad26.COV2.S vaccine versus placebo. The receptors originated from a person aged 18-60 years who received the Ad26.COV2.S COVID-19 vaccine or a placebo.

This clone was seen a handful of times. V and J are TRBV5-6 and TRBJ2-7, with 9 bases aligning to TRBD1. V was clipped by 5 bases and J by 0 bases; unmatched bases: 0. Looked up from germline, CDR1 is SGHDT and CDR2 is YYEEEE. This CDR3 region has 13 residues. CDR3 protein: CASRGQGSYEQYV. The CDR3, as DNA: TGTGCCAGCAGGGGACAGGGCTCCTACGAGCAGTACGTC.

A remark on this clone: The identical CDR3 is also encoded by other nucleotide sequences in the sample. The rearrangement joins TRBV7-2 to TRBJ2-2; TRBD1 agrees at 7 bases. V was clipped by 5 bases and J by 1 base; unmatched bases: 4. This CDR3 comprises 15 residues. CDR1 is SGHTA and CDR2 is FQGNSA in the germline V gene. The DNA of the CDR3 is TGTGCCAGCAGCCCGAGGACAGGGAACACCGGGGAGCTGTTTTTT. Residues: CASSPRTGNTGELFF.

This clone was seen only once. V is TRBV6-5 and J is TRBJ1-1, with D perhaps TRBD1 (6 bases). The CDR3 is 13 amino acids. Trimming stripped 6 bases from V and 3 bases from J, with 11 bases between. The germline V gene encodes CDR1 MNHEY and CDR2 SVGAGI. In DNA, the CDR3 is TGTGCCAGCAGCCGAAACAGGGACACTGAAGCTTTCTTT. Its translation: CASSRNRDTEAFF.

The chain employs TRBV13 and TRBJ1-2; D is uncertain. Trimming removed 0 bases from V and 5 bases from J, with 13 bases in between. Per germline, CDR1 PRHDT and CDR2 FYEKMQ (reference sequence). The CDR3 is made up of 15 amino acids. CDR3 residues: CASSLGGRRSYGYTF. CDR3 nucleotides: TGTGCCAGCAGCTTAGGCGGGAGGCGGAGTTATGGCTACACCTTC. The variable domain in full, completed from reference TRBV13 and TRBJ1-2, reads AAGVIQSPRHLIKEKRETATLKCYPIPRHDTVYWYQQGPGQDPQFLISFYEKMQSDKGSIPDRFSAQQFSDYHSELNMSSLELGDSALYFCASSLGGRRSYGYTFGSGTRLTVV.

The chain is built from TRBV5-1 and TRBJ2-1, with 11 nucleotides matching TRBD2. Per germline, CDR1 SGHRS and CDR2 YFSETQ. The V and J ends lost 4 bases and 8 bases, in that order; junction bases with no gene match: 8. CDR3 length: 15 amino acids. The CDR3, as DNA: TGCGCCAGCAGCCGGGAGACTAGCGGGAAAGATGAGCAGTTCTTC. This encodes CASSRETSGKDEQFF.

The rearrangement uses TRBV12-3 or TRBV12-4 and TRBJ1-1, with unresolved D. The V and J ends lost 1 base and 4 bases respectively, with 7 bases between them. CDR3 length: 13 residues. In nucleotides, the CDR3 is TGTGCCAGCAGTTTAGAGGCAGTCACTGAAGCTTTCTTT. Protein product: CASSLEAVTEAFF.

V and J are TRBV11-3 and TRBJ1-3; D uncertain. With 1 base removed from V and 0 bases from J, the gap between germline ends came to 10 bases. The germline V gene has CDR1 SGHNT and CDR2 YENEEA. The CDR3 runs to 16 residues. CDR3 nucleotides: TGTGCCAGCAGCTTAGGTACGGGGAGCTCTGGAAACACCATATATTTT. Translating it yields CASSLGTGSSGNTIYF. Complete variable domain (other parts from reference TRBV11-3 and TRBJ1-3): EAGVVQSPRYKIIEKKQPVAFWCNPISGHNTLYWYLQNLGQGPELLIRYENEEAVDDSQLPKDRFSAERLKGVDSTLKIQPAELGDSAVYLCASSLGTGSSGNTIYFGEGSWLTVV.